A selection of T cell receptor beta chains follows, all from one sample in a study of vaccination and CD4 T cells after COVID-19. In TCRdb, the PCR reads were re-called with MiXCR into one record per CDR3 protein. The data show approximately 9,600 distinct CDR3 sequences, roughly 27% seen once. These receptors' antigens are unknown. The sequences come from CD4+ T cells from blood, cultured in vitro, collected before SARS-CoV-2 vaccination. The receptor set was obtained from a human donor who received a COVID-19 vaccine. Both conserved end residues are part of each CDR3. Fields, in order: V gene, J gene, CDR3 protein.

>TRBV6-5|TRBJ2-1
CASSYSRGSDEQFF
>TRBV4-2|TRBJ2-5
CASSQRGRGFGETQYF
>TRBV18|TRBJ1-5
CASSPGSGQPQHF
>TRBV6-1|TRBJ2-1
CASALRQGTYNEQFF
>TRBV7-9|TRBJ1-2
CASSLESGTNGYTF
>TRBV6-1|TRBJ1-5
CATSGLKGQTNQPQHF
>TRBV7-2|TRBJ2-5
CASSPRLGQETQYF
>TRBV19|TRBJ2-5
CASSTTTQDLQETQYF
>TRBV6-1|TRBJ2-5
CASRTGQGIQETQYF
>TRBV24-1|TRBJ2-7
CATSDRRQGYEQYF
>TRBV19|TRBJ1-2
CASNVQGYGYTF
>TRBV29-1|TRBJ2-7
CSVTGLAGKYEQYF
>TRBV2|TRBJ1-6
CASSDRDKNSPLHF
>TRBV20-1|TRBJ2-2
CSARDLSGVTGELFF
>TRBV20-1|TRBJ2-5
CSASETKETQYF
>TRBV7-8|TRBJ1-1
CASRAGTHIFTEAFF
>TRBV2|TRBJ1-5
CASWLDLPRPGQPQHF
>TRBV20-1|TRBJ2-3
CSANRRQGTDTQYF
>TRBV10-1|TRBJ2-1
CASSWTGASEQFF
>TRBV19|TRBJ2-3
CASTWGRGTDTQYF
>TRBV19|TRBJ1-6
CASRTGVYNSPLHF
>TRBV10-3|TRBJ2-1
CAISGVGGAGSSYNEQFF
>TRBV19|TRBJ2-7
CASSIGSEGEQYF
>TRBV6-1|TRBJ2-7
CASSDRGFYEQYF
>TRBV25-1|TRBJ1-6
CASRGTGDNSPLHF
>TRBV12-3/TRBV12-4|TRBJ1-3
CASSLTGSGNTIYF
>TRBV6-1|TRBJ2-3
CASTFSGGAADTQYF
>TRBV6-5|TRBJ2-3
CASSYSFVGLAPDTQYF
>TRBV20-1|TRBJ1-2
CSARERTGDVSYGYTF
>TRBV2|TRBJ2-7
CASSELGVNIIF
>TRBV6-5|TRBJ1-6
CASSYSGRVESPLHF
>TRBV19|TRBJ1-2
CASSIQVNYGYTF
>TRBV5-4|TRBJ2-3
CASSLGGGASDTQYF
>TRBV5-4|TRBJ2-5
CASSTPRQGEETQYF
>TRBV6-1|TRBJ1-6
CASSERQNNSPLHF
>TRBV24-1|TRBJ2-2
CATSDFYTGELFF
>TRBV21-1|TRBJ1-1
CASSKEQGSEAFF
>TRBV6-1|TRBJ1-2
CASSVRGWGDGTNYGYTF
>TRBV20-1|TRBJ2-3
CSASFPQQRSTDTQYF
>TRBV24-1|TRBJ2-4
CATSDLNLATERGTGRAKNIQYF
>TRBV6-5|TRBJ1-5
CASSYSTGRGYSNQPQHF
>TRBV30|TRBJ2-3
CAWDATGMGPDTQYF